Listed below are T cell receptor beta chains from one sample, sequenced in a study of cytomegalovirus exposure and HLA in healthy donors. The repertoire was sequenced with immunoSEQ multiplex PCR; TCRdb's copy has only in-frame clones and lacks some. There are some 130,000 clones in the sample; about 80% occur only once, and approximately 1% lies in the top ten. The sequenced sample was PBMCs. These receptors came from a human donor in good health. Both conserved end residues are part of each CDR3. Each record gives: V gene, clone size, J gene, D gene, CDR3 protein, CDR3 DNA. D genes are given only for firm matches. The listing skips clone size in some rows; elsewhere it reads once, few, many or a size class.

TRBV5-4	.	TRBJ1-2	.	CASSLVQAQGGYTF	TGTGCCAGCAGCTTGGTCCAGGCGCAGGGGGGCTACACCTTC
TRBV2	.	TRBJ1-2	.	CASRRGGLGGYTF	TGTGCCAGCAGGCGAGGAGGGCTGGGTGGCTACACCTTC
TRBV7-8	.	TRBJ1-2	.	CASSSGGVRGYTF	TGTGCCAGCAGCTCCGGGGGGGTACGAGGCTACACCTTC
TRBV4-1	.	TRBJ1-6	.	CASSQDRVNSPLHF	TGCGCCAGCAGCCAAGACAGGGTGAATTCACCCCTCCACTTT
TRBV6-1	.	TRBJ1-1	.	CASSGQEAFF	TGTGCCAGCTCCGGACAGGAAGCTTTCTTT
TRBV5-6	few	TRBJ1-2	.	CASSFTVGTPNGYTF	TGTGCCAGCAGCTTCACCGTGGGGACACCGAATGGCTACACCTTC
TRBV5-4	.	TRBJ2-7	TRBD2	CASSKGLAGGLEQYF	TGTGCCAGCAGCAAGGGACTAGCGGGGGGGCTCGAGCAGTACTTC
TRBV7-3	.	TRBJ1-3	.	CASSLGGSSGNTIYF	TGTGCCAGCAGCTTGGGCGGGAGCTCTGGAAACACCATATATTTT
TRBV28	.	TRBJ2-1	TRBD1	CASIPLDRHEQFF	TGTGCCAGCATTCCCTTGGACAGGCATGAGCAGTTCTTC
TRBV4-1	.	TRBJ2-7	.	CASSYLAGTSTYEQYF	TGCGCCAGCAGCTATTTAGCCGGGACATCTACCTACGAGCAGTACTTC
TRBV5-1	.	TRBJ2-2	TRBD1	CASSLDPGTGVVAGELFF	TGCGCCAGCAGCTTGGATCCCGGGACAGGGGTGGTCGCCGGGGAGCTGTTTTTT
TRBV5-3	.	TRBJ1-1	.	CARSSQTDNTEAFF	TGTGCCAGAAGCTCCCAAACAGACAACACTGAAGCTTTCTTT
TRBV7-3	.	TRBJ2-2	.	CASSFSQTSTGELFF	TGTGCCAGCAGCTTTAGTCAGACAAGTACCGGGGAGCTGTTTTTT
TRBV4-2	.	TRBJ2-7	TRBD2	CASSQARASGGSYEQYF	TGTGCCAGCAGCCAAGCGAGGGCTAGCGGGGGCTCCTACGAGCAGTACTTC
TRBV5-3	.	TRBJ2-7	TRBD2	CARSFYHLYVGGIYEQYF	TGTGCCAGAAGCTTTTACCACCTTTATGTGGGGGGGATCTACGAGCAGTACTTC
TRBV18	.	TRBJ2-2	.	CASSPSFVGGANTGELFF	TGTGCCAGCTCACCAAGCTTTGTCGGGGGAGCGAACACCGGGGAGCTGTTTTTT
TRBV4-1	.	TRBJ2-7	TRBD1	CASSQEGTGSYEQYF	TGCGCCAGCAGCCAAGAAGGGACAGGGTCGTACGAGCAGTACTTC
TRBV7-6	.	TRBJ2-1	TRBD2	CASSVGWGRGYNEQFF	TGTGCCAGCAGCGTAGGTTGGGGGAGGGGCTACAATGAGCAGTTCTTC
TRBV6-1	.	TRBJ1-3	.	CASSRDATGNTIYF	TGTGCCAGCAGCCGGGATGCTACTGGAAACACCATATATTTT
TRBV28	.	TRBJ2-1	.	CASSFTTTYNEQFF	TGTGCCAGCAGTTTTACGACTACTTACAATGAGCAGTTCTTC